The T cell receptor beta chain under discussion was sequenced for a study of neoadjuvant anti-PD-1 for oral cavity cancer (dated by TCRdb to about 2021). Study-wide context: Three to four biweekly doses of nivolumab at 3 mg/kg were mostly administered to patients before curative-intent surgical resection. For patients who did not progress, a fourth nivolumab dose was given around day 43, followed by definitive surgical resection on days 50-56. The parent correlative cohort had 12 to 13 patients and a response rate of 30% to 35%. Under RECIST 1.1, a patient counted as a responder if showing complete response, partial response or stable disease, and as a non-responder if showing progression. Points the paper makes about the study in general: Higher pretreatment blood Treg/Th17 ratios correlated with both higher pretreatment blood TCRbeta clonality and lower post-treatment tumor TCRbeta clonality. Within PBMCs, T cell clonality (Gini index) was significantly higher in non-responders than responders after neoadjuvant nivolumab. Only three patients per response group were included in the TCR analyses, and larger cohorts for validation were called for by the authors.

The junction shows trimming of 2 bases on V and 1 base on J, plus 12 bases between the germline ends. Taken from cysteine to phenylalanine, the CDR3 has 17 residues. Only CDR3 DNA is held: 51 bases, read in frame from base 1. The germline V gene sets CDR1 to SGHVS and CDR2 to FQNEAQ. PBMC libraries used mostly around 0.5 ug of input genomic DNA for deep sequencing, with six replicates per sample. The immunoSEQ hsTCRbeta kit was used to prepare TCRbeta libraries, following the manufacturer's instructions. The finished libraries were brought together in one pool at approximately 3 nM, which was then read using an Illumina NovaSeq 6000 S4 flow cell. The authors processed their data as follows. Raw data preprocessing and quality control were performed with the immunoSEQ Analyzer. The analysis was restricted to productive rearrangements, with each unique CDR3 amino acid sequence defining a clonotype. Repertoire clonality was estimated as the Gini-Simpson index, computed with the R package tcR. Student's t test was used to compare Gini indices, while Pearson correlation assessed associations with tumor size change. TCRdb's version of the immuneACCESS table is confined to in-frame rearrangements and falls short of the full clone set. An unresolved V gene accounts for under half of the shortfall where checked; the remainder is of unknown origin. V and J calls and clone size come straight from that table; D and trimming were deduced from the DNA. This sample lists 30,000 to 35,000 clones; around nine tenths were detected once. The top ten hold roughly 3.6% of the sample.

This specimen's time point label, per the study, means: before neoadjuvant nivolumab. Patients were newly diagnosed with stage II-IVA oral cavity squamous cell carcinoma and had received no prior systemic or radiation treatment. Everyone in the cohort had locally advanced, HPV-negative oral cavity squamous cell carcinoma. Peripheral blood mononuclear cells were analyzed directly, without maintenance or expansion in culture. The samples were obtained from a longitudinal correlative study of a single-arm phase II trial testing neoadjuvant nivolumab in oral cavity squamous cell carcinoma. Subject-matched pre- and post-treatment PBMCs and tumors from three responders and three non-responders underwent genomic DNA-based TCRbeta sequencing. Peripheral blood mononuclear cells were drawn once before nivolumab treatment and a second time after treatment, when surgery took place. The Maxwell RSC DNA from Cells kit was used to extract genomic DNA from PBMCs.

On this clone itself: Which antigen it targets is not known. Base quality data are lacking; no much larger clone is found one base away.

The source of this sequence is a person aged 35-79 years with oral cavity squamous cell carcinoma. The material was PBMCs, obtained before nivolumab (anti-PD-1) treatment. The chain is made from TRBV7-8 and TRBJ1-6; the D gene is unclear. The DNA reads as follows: TGTGCCAGCAGCTTAATGCGGCTGGGATCCTATAATTCACCCCTCCACTTT. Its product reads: CASSLMRLGSYNSPLHF.